The 5 T cell receptor beta chains given below trace back to one sample, sequenced in a study of CD8+ T cells in alopecia areata. As the sequencing template, cDNA was produced by extracting RNA and reverse transcribing it. Sequenced by immunoSEQ multiplex PCR; TCRdb stores in-frame clones only, minus some. The data show more than 200,000 clones, around two thirds seen once. This material consisted of CD4+ T cells sorted from blood, taken at week 0. These receptors all come from a human donor with alopecia areata.

The chain uses TRBV6-5 and TRBJ1-2; no clear D gene. Germline CDR1 and CDR2: MNHEY and SVGAGI. This CDR3 has 11 amino acids. Trimming took 4 bases from V and 8 from J, leaving 8 bases between them. CDR3 sequence (DNA): TGTGCCAGCAGTTCAGGCCAAGGCTACACCTTC. Translating gives CASSSGQGYTF.

This chain joins TRBV27 and TRBJ2-2; 8 bases fit TRBD1. Germline CDR1 is MNHEY and CDR2 is SMNVEV (reference sequence). V lost 0 bases to trimming and J lost 8 bases; unmatched junction nucleotides: 11. This CDR3 contains 17 residues. The CDR3 loop reads CASSLSIETGVAGELFF. In DNA form, the CDR3 reads TGTGCCAGCAGTTTATCGATCGAGACAGGGGTCGCGGGGGAGCTGTTTTTT.

The V call is TRBV30, the J call TRBJ2-5, with TRBD2 as a possible D gene (5 bases). The J call may be faulty, since TRBJ2-7 better matches the DNA end. The CDR3 length is 13 residues. Germline V lookup: CDR1 GTSNPN, CDR2 SVGIG (reference sequence). In DNA form, the CDR3 reads TGTGCCTGGAGTGCCTGGACTTCTAACGAGCAGTACTTC. This codes for CAWSAWTSNEQYF.

The chain employs TRBV9 and TRBJ2-3; D is uncertain. The CDR3 is 13 amino acids. Trimming stripped 3 bases from V and 4 bases from J, with 9 bases between. CDR1 and CDR2 from the germline V gene are SGDLS and YYNGEE. For the CDR3, the DNA is TGTGCCAGCAGCGGACACCCCTCAGATACGCAGTATTTT. It encodes CASSGHPSDTQYF.

V and J are TRBV2 and TRBJ1-5, with D perhaps TRBD1 (6 bases). The germline V gene encodes CDR1 SNHLY and CDR2 FYNNEI. The V and J ends lost 8 bases and 4 bases respectively, with 12 bases between them. CDR3 length: 13 residues. The chain's CDR3 is CASHRVVNQPQHF. The CDR3, as DNA: TGTGCCAGCCACAGGGTAGTGAATCAGCCCCAGCATTTT.